Shown below are 27 T cell receptor beta chains from a single sample sequenced in a study of Ad26.COV2.S vaccination and SARS-CoV-2 variants. Measured with immunoSEQ multiplex PCR; TCRdb has only the in-frame clones, and not every one. This sample has 350,000 to 500,000 clones, with less than 95% found just once. Treatment denoted: about 20 received Ad26.COV2.S at low or high dose, single or two shots; several received placebo; per-sample allocation not given. Vaccine and placebo recipients were sampled on day 63 after the first injection. The sequencing here drew on peripheral blood, taken in a trial of Ad26.COV2.S vaccine versus placebo. Receptors were obtained from a person between 18 and 60 years old who received the Ad26.COV2.S COVID-19 vaccine or a placebo.

V usage is TRBV6-1 and J usage is TRBJ2-2; D is ambiguous. This CDR3 has 13 amino acids. Trimming left V 3 bases short and J 7 bases short, with 9 bases between. Germline V gene data show CDR1 as MNHNS and CDR2 as SASEGT. As DNA, the CDR3 is TGTGCCAGCAGTGATGAGGTTGACGGGGAGCTGTTTTTT. Its protein is CASSDEVDGELFF.

The chain employs TRBV6-2 or TRBV6-3 and TRBJ2-1; 9 bases fit TRBD2. Germline assignment: CDR1 MNHEY and CDR2 SVGEGT. This CDR3 is 15 amino acids long. J was trimmed by 3 bases and V by 2 bases; bases with no gene match: 2. CDR3 loop: CASSYTAGGYNEQFF. The CDR3 DNA reads as TGTGCCAGCAGTTACACAGCGGGAGGCTACAATGAGCAGTTCTTC.

This rearrangement joins TRBV19 to TRBJ2-1, with 11 nucleotides matching TRBD2. The CDR3 loop spans 16 amino acids. Trimming took 4 bases from V and 5 from J; bases not matched to a gene: 7. Germline CDR1 reads LNHDA; CDR2 reads SQIVND (reference sequence). CDR3: CASSTGLAGPHNEQFF. Here the CDR3 DNA reads TGTGCCAGTAGTACCGGACTAGCGGGCCCACACAATGAGCAGTTCTTC.

This chain joins TRBV6-7 and TRBJ1-3, with D unresolved. TRBV6-7 is annotated as an ORF whose role is uncertain. The CDR3 length is 15 residues. V was pared by 7 bases and J by 0 bases, with 13 bases between. The DNA for the CDR3 is TGTGCCAGCACCTACCGGACGGACTCTGGAAACACCATATATTTT. Translated, it gives CASTYRTDSGNTIYF.

This clone appeared a single time. V usage is TRBV24-1 and J usage is TRBJ1-5; D is possibly TRBD1 (5 bases). The germline gives CDR1 KGHDR, CDR2 SFDVKD. The CDR3 is 15 amino acids. V lost 7 bases and J lost 6, with 18 bases in between. CDR3 DNA sequence: TGTGCCACCAGCCCCGGGACGGATAACTTTCAGCCCCAGCATTTT. Its protein is CATSPGTDNFQPQHF.

The chain links TRBV20-1 to TRBJ1-1, with no clear D. This CDR3 comprises 16 residues. Trimming pared 3 bases from V and 0 bases from J, leaving 17 bases between. From germline, CDR1 is DFQATT and CDR2 SNEGSKA (reference sequence). Here the CDR3 reads CSASYSRSFLNTEAFF. In DNA form, the CDR3 reads TGCAGTGCTAGTTACAGCCGCTCCTTTTTGAACACTGAAGCTTTCTTT.

This rearrangement joins TRBV19 to TRBJ1-4; D is undetermined. V shed 5 bases and J shed 3 bases, with 4 bases lying between them. Germline V gene data show CDR1 as LNHDA and CDR2 as SQIVND (reference sequence). This CDR3 spans 12 amino acids. The CDR3 spells CASSGPNEKLFF. The CDR3 nucleotides are TGTGCCAGTAGTGGGCCTAATGAAAAACTGTTTTTT. Full variable domain (missing parts from reference TRBV19 and TRBJ1-4): DGGITQSPKYLFRKEGQNVTLSCEQNLNHDAMYWYRQDPGQGLRLIYYSQIVNDFQKGDIAEGYSVSREKKESFPLTVTSAQKNPTAFYLCASSGPNEKLFFGSGTQLSVL.

The rearrangement joins TRBV5-1 to TRBJ1-1; tentatively, D is TRBD1 (6 bases). CDR1 and CDR2 (germline): SGHRS, YFSETQ. Trimming cost V 6 bases and J 3 bases, with 12 bases left between them. There are 13 residues in the CDR3. CDR3 sequence (DNA): TGCGCCAGCACCACCCCAGGGGACACTGAAGCTTTCTTT. Protein product: CASTTPGDTEAFF.

V usage is TRBV6-5 and J usage is TRBJ2-2, with D uncertain. The CDR3 consists of 16 residues. Germline V lookup: CDR1 MNHEY, CDR2 SVGAGI. Trimming stripped 0 bases from V and 7 bases from J, with 15 bases between. The CDR3 DNA reads as TGTGCCAGCAGTTACTCTCCTAGAGTGGGCAGCGGGGAGCTGTTTTTT. Translation gives CASSYSPRVGSGELFF.

This chain joins TRBV5-1 and TRBJ2-7, with 7 bases fitting TRBD2. V was pared by 2 bases and J by 2 bases, with 1 base of the junction left unmatched. Germline loops: CDR1 SGHRS, CDR2 YFSETQ. There are 13 residues in the CDR3. CDR3 protein: CASSLTSAYEQYF. The CDR3 bases are TGCGCCAGCAGCTTAACTAGCGCCTACGAGCAGTACTTC.

This chain uses TRBV5-4 with TRBJ2-5; 9 bases are shared with TRBD2. Germline V gene sequence: CDR1 SGHNT, CDR2 YYREEE (reference sequence). This CDR3 has 18 residues. The J segment lost 4 bases and the V segment lost 4 bases, leaving 17 bases of the junction unmatched. For the CDR3, the DNA is TGTGCCAGCAGCCCGCACCCGTCGTTAGCGGGAGTGGGAGAGACCCAGTACTTC. This translates into CASSPHPSLAGVGETQYF.

The rearrangement joins TRBV27 to TRBJ2-7, with D maybe TRBD1 (6 bases). Trimming cost V 3 bases and J 2 bases, with 11 bases left between them. Germline V lookup: CDR1 MNHEY, CDR2 SMNVEV (reference sequence). The CDR3 is 14 amino acids. CDR3 protein: CASSFWGLPYEQYF. CDR3 coding DNA: TGTGCCAGCAGTTTTTGGGGGCTGCCCTACGAGCAGTACTTC.

This chain joins TRBV7-3 and TRBJ2-2, with D tentatively TRBD1 or TRBD2 (5 bases each). The germline V and J ends were trimmed by 0 bases and 5 bases, with 7 bases remaining between them. The CDR3 runs 14 residues. In germline, CDR1 is SGHTA, CDR2 FQGTGA. The CDR3 sequence: CASSLTRGTGELFF. The CDR3 bases are TGTGCCAGCAGCTTAACGAGGGGTACCGGGGAGCTGTTTTTT.

The chain combines TRBV7-3 with TRBJ2-3; 9 bases are shared with TRBD2. The CDR3 runs 16 residues. J gave up 0 bases and V 5 bases, and 6 bases lay outside the gene matches. Germline V gives CDR1 SGHTA, CDR2 FQGTGA. The CDR3 DNA is TGTGCCAGCAGCCCCTATAGCGGGAGCAGCACAGATACGCAGTATTTT. Its protein is CASSPYSGSSTDTQYF.

The rearrangement uses TRBV7-9 and TRBJ2-3; D gene uncertain. The germline gives CDR1 SEHNR, CDR2 FQNEAQ (reference sequence). Trimming stripped 1 base from V and 2 bases from J, with 7 bases between. The CDR3 has 14 amino acids. The CDR3 coding sequence is TGTGCCAGCAGCTTAGGTCGGAACACAGATACGCAGTATTTT. Its protein product is CASSLGRNTDTQYF.

This clone has just one count. The V and J genes are TRBV18 and TRBJ1-1; TRBD1 agrees at 10 bases. There are 16 residues in the CDR3. The germline V gene has CDR1 KGHSH and CDR2 LQKENI. V shed 2 bases, J shed 8 bases, and the junction held 11 bases outside the gene matches. CDR3 in amino acids: CASSPGPRTGGPEAFF. DNA for the CDR3: TGTGCCAGCTCACCAGGGCCCAGGACAGGGGGACCGGAAGCTTTCTTT.

The chain employs TRBV11-1 and TRBJ2-1, with no clear D. The CDR3 consists of 14 residues. V was trimmed by 1 base and J by 5 bases, leaving 9 bases between them. Germline V gene sequence: CDR1 SGHAT, CDR2 FQDESV (reference sequence). The CDR3 DNA reads as TGTGCCAGCAGCTTAGGGGAAGAGGACAATGAGCAGTTCTTC. Its translation: CASSLGEEDNEQFF.

The chain has TRBV29-1 and TRBJ1-2; D uncertain. The germline V gene has CDR1 SQVTM and CDR2 ANQGSEA. The V end lost 4 bases, the J end lost 10 bases, and 13 bases lay between the germline ends. CDR3 length equals 11 residues. CDR3: CSVGRGKDYTF. DNA for the CDR3: TGCAGCGTTGGAAGAGGGAAGGACTACACCTTC.

The chain employs TRBV19 and TRBJ2-1; 15 bases agree with TRBD2. The CDR3 covers 16 residues. The junction had 2 bases not matched to a gene; V was cut back by 1 base and J by 7 bases. Germline CDR1 LNHDA, CDR2 SQIVND (reference sequence). The CDR3 spells CASSIAGTSGRNEQFF. In DNA form, the CDR3 reads TGTGCCAGTAGTATAGCCGGGACTAGCGGGAGGAATGAGCAGTTCTTC.

The CDR3 sequence is CASSLRVGGRPGELFF. The CDR3, as DNA: TGTGCCAGCAGCCTACGCGTAGGGGGGAGGCCCGGGGAGCTGTTTTTT. V usage is TRBV11-2 and J usage is TRBJ2-2; D might be TRBD1 or TRBD2, each matching 6 bases. The CDR3 has 16 residues. V lost 5 bases to trimming and J lost 6 bases, with 19 bases between them. From germline, CDR1 is SGHAT and CDR2 FQNNGV.

The gene calls are TRBV10-3 and TRBJ2-3, with TRBD2 identical over 7 bases. The CDR3 totals 14 residues. Germline values: CDR1 ENHRY, CDR2 SYGVKD. V lost 11 bases, J lost 3 bases, and 11 bases stayed unmatched. The CDR3 DNA follows: TGTGCCGTAGCCTCTTGGGGGGGGACAGATACGCAGTATTTT. This codes for CAVASWGGTDTQYF.

CDR3 protein: CASSPSAGGPVGELFF. Written as DNA, the CDR3 is TGTGCCAGCAGCCCCTCGGCTGGGGGGCCCGTCGGGGAGCTGTTTTTT. This chain connects TRBV5-4 to TRBJ2-2; perhaps D is TRBD1 or TRBD2 (6 bases each). The CDR3 length is 16 residues. Germline CDR1 reads SGHNT; CDR2 reads YYREEE (reference sequence). The V gene lost 4 bases and the J gene lost 7 bases, with 20 bases spanning the gap. The whole variable domain, filled in from reference TRBV5-4 and TRBJ2-2, reads ETGVTQSPTHLIKTRGQQVTLRCSSQSGHNTVSWYQQALGQGPQFIFQYYREEENGRGNFPPRFSGLQFPNYSSELNVNALELDDSALYLCASSPSAGGPVGELFFGEGSRLTVL.

The V gene is TRBV7-2, the J gene TRBJ2-3, with 8 nucleotides matching TRBD2. Per germline, CDR1 SGHTA and CDR2 FQGNSA. V shed 0 bases and J 3 bases; nucleotides not matched to a gene: 5. CDR3 size: 16 residues. The chain's CDR3 is CASSLASASGTDTQYF. The DNA for the CDR3 is TGTGCCAGCAGCTTAGCTTCGGCTAGCGGGACAGATACGCAGTATTTT.

The CDR3 region has the DNA TGTGCCAGCAGTTTGACCAACGGACAGGTGCGCGTCTACGAGCAGTACTTC. Translated: CASSLTNGQVRVYEQYF. The chain joins TRBV6-2 or TRBV6-3 to TRBJ2-7; TRBD1 agrees at 7 bases. After removal of 4 bases from V and 3 bases from J, the junction contained 15 bases not matched to a gene. CDR1 is MNHEY and CDR2 is SVGEGT in the germline V gene. The CDR3 extends over 17 amino acids.

The chain has TRBV6-5 and TRBJ1-5; 8 positions agree with TRBD1. The CDR3 length is 14 residues. The germline V gene has CDR1 MNHEY and CDR2 SVGAGI. Germline trimming cut 8 bases from V and 3 bases from J; bases unmatched to any gene: 6. The CDR3 DNA is TGTGCCAGCGGAAGACAGGGGTACAATCAGCCCCAGCATTTT. It yields the protein CASGRQGYNQPQHF.

The V gene is TRBV7-9, the J gene TRBJ2-3; D may be TRBD1 or TRBD2 (5 bases each). Per germline, CDR1 SEHNR and CDR2 FQNEAQ (reference sequence). Trimming took 5 bases from V and 8 from J, leaving 29 bases between them. CDR3 length equals 18 residues. CDR3 residues: CASSREGTDFFTGVTQYF. CDR3 sequence (DNA): TGTGCCAGCAGCCGAGAGGGGACCGATTTTTTCACAGGCGTTACGCAGTATTTT.

This chain joins TRBV19 and TRBJ1-1; D possibly corresponds to TRBD1 (5 bases). Germline CDR1 reads LNHDA; CDR2 reads SQIVND (reference sequence). The CDR3 is 16 amino acids. Deletions cut 6 bases from V and 5 bases from J, with 22 bases between. DNA for the CDR3: TGTGCCAGTAGGGGGGATACAGGACTCCCTAGGACTGAAGCTTTCTTT. Translating it yields CASRGDTGLPRTEAFF.